A single sample is the source of the 17 T cell receptor beta chains below, sequenced in a study of blood T cell repertoires in COVID-19. This table comes from immunoSEQ multiplex PCR, and its TCRdb copy is limited to in-frame clones, with some not included. The sample shows 310,000 or so clones, 80% to 95% of them seen only once. Sequenced sample: PBMCs or T cells enriched from blood (not recorded which). The source of these receptors is a woman aged 25 to 39 who had recovered from COVID-19.

This chain's CDR3 is CASSQVQAGVSYNEQFF. The DNA of the CDR3 is TGTGCCAGCAGCCAAGTTCAAGCGGGAGTCTCCTACAATGAGCAGTTCTTC. This chain connects TRBV3-1 (or the pseudogene TRBV3-2) to TRBJ2-1, with 8 bases lining up with TRBD2. The germline CDR1 and CDR2 sequences are LGHDT and YNNKEL (reference sequence). The CDR3 extends over 17 amino acids. With V trimmed by 1 base and J by 0 bases, 5 bases remained unmatched.

This sequence joins TRBV3-1 (or the pseudogene TRBV3-2) and TRBJ1-1; tentative D call: TRBD1 (5 bases). CDR3 length: 15 amino acids. V lost 0 bases to trimming and J lost 5 bases, with 13 bases between them. The germline V gene has CDR1 LGHDT and CDR2 YNNKEL (reference sequence). For the CDR3, the DNA is TGTGCCAGCAGCCAAGATCTAGGGGTACGGACTGAAGCTTTCTTT. This codes for CASSQDLGVRTEAFF.

The chain has TRBV10-3 and TRBJ2-6; 14 nucleotides line up with TRBD2. The V gene's germline CDR1 is ENHRY and CDR2 SYGVKD. This CDR3 spans 18 amino acids. J gave up 3 bases and V 5 bases, and 6 bases lay outside the gene matches. The CDR3 DNA sequence: TGTGCCATCAGTTCTGGGACTAGCGGGAGTAGTGGGGCCAACGTCCTGACTTTC. Its translation is CAISSGTSGSSGANVLTF.

The rearrangement uses TRBV7-6 and TRBJ2-1; 10 bases match TRBD2. Germline trimming cut 3 bases from V and 4 bases from J; bases unmatched to any gene: 3. This CDR3 is built from 15 residues. The germline V gene has CDR1 SGHVS and CDR2 FNYEAQ. The CDR3 reads CASSLGTSVYNEQFF. The CDR3 nucleotides are TGTGCCAGCAGCTTGGGGACTAGCGTGTACAATGAGCAGTTCTTC.

This clone came up once. The rearrangement links TRBV18 to TRBJ2-3; D gene uncertain. The CDR3 sequence is 14 residues long. The germline V gene encodes CDR1 KGHSH and CDR2 LQKENI. V was trimmed by 4 bases and J by 1 base, leaving 9 bases between them. The CDR3 region is CASSLAVGTDTQYF. The CDR3 coding sequence is TGTGCCAGCTCACTAGCTGTCGGCACAGATACGCAGTATTTT.

This clone has a count of ten or more. The chain joins TRBV30 to TRBJ2-7; TRBD2 matches at 13 bases. The V and J ends lost 0 bases and 6 bases, in that order; junction bases with no gene match: 5. This CDR3 is 15 amino acids long. Germline-derived CDR1 and CDR2 are GTSNPN and SVGIG (reference sequence). The CDR3 DNA sequence: TGTGCCTGGAGTGTAGGACTAGCGGGGGTGGGCGAGCAGTACTTC. Residues: CAWSVGLAGVGEQYF. Complete variable domain (other parts from reference TRBV30 and TRBJ2-7): SQTIHQWPATLVQPVGSPLSLECTVEGTSNPNLYWYRQAAGRGLQLLFYSVGIGQISSEVPQNLSASRPQDRQFILSSKKLLLSDSGFYLCAWSVGLAGVGEQYFGPGTRLTVT.

The chain is built from TRBV30 and TRBJ2-1, with 7 nucleotides matching TRBD2. In germline, CDR1 is GTSNPN, CDR2 SVGIG (reference sequence). V dropped 1 base and J dropped 6; count of bases not matched to a gene: 9. The CDR3 is 15 amino acids. CDR3 nucleotide sequence: TGTGCCTGGAGTGGGAGGGGCGGGAGACCCAATGAGCAGTTCTTC. Encoded protein: CAWSGRGGRPNEQFF.

The genes are TRBV6-5 and TRBJ2-2, with 11 nucleotides matching TRBD1. Germline CDR1 reads MNHEY; CDR2 reads SVGAGI. The CDR3 totals 16 residues. V lost 0 bases, J lost 6 bases, and 3 bases stayed unmatched. CDR3 region: CASSYSDRGLSGELFF. In nucleotides, the CDR3 is TGTGCCAGCAGTTACTCGGACAGGGGGCTTTCCGGGGAGCTGTTTTTT.

This clone was seen more than once but under ten times. In DNA, the CDR3 is TGCGCCAGCAGTAGACCAGGGAAGAACACTGAAGCTTTCTTT. Translated, it gives CASSRPGKNTEAFF. V and J are TRBV10-1 and TRBJ1-1, with D possibly TRBD1 on 5 matching bases. Trimming shortened V by 5 bases and J by 1 base, and 11 bases separated the two germline ends. Per germline, CDR1 WNHNN and CDR2 SYGVQD (reference sequence). The CDR3 has 14 amino acids.

The gene calls are TRBV24-1 and TRBJ2-1; D possibly corresponds to TRBD2 (6 bases). The CDR3 totals 14 residues. Between the trimmed V and J ends, which lost 5 bases and 4 bases, there was a span of 11 bases. CDR1 and CDR2 from the germline V gene are KGHDR and SFDVKD. DNA of the CDR3: TGTGCCACCAGTGGGGGCGGGGTTTACAATGAGCAGTTCTTC. Its protein product is CATSGGGVYNEQFF.

This clone has just one count. The rearrangement joins TRBV29-1 to TRBJ2-7, with D possibly being TRBD1 (6 bases). The CDR3 extends over 12 amino acids. CDR1 and CDR2 (germline): SQVTM, ANQGSEA. Trimming shortened V by 7 bases and J by 1 base, and 11 bases separated the two germline ends. For the CDR3, the DNA is TGCAGCGCCCGGGACATATCCTACGAGCAGTACTTC. The encoded protein is CSARDISYEQYF.

The CDR3 coding sequence is TGTGCCAGCAGCTTAAGCGGCAGCCAGGTTGAGGAGCAGTTCTTC. Protein sequence: CASSLSGSQVEEQFF. V gene TRBV7-9 combines with J gene TRBJ2-1; D is perhaps TRBD2 (5 bases). Germline loops: CDR1 SEHNR, CDR2 FQNEAQ (reference sequence). The CDR3 contains 15 residues. The V and J ends lost 2 bases and 10 bases respectively, with 18 bases between them.

V gene TRBV28 combines with J gene TRBJ1-1, with no clear D. The CDR3 is 13 residues long. Trimming removed 5 bases at V and 5 bases at J, with 12 bases between. Germline V CDR1 and CDR2: MDHEN, SYDVKM. The CDR3 bases are TGTGCCAGCAGTACGGGGTGGAAGACTGAAGCTTTCTTT. Translation: CASSTGWKTEAFF.

The rearrangement uses TRBV7-3 and TRBJ2-2; 9 positions agree with TRBD1. CDR3 length: 17 residues. Germline CDR1 and CDR2: SGHTA and FQGTGA. V trimming: 4 bases; J trimming: 7 bases; junction bases outside the gene matches: 13. The CDR3 reads CASSSKPGTGSFGELFF. The DNA for the CDR3 is TGTGCCAGCAGCTCAAAACCGGGGACAGGGAGTTTCGGGGAGCTGTTTTTT.

This chain connects TRBV3-1 (or the pseudogene TRBV3-2) to TRBJ2-5; D may be TRBD2 (7 bases). The CDR3 runs 12 residues. CDR1 is LGHDT and CDR2 is YNNKEL in the germline V gene (reference sequence). With 6 bases removed from V and 5 bases from J, the gap between germline ends came to 10 bases. CDR3 DNA sequence: TGTGCCAGCAGGGGCGGGGGCGAGACCCAGTACTTC. Translating gives CASRGGGETQYF.

The genes are TRBV24-1 and TRBJ2-3; TRBD2 might be the D (5 bases). This CDR3 is built from 14 residues. CDR1 KGHDR and CDR2 SFDVKD come from the germline V gene. Deletions cut 9 bases from V and 3 bases from J, with 15 bases between. The CDR3 DNA reads TGTGCCACCTCCCTGAGGGCAGGAACAGATACGCAGTATTTT. Its protein product is CATSLRAGTDTQYF.

This chain links TRBV6-5 with TRBJ2-7; 9 nucleotides agree with TRBD1. The junction had 8 bases not matched to a gene; V was cut back by 6 bases and J by 5 bases. Germline lookup yields CDR1 MNHEY and CDR2 SVGAGI. This CDR3 region has 14 residues. CDR3: CASSWTGAHNEQYF. CDR3 sequence (DNA): TGTGCCAGCAGCTGGACAGGGGCGCACAACGAGCAGTACTTC.